The next 16 T cell receptor beta chains were all read from a single sample in a study of T cell responses to AZD1222 COVID-19 vaccine. Method: immunoSEQ multiplex PCR; TCRdb's copy keeps in-frame clones and lacks some. Here the sample spans some 140,000 clones, around nine tenths being singletons. The input for sequencing was peripheral blood, taken on day 0 of AZD1222 vaccination. Receptors originate from an adult in good health.

This chain links TRBV29-1 with TRBJ2-4; D gene unclear. Germline loops: CDR1 SQVTM, CDR2 ANQGSEA. V lost 7 bases and J 8 bases, leaving 12 bases between the germline ends. This CDR3 is built from 11 residues. In DNA, the CDR3 is TGCAGCGCGTTCAGGAGAGACATTCAGTACTTC. It translates to CSAFRRDIQYF.

This clone was recorded only once. The CDR3 sequence: CASSLDGGSADTQYF. The DNA of the CDR3 is TGTGCCAGCAGCTTGGATGGCGGGAGCGCAGATACGCAGTATTTT. The chain is built from TRBV5-4 and TRBJ2-3; the match to TRBD2 covers 7 bases. With 0 bases clipped from V and 4 bases from J, the junction kept 5 bases outside the gene matches. This CDR3 is built from 15 residues. Germline CDR1 and CDR2: SGHNT and YYREEE (reference sequence).

In its sample, this clone was seen once. The gene calls are TRBV6-5 and TRBJ2-7; 8 bases fit TRBD2. The CDR3 length is 14 residues. Germline loops: CDR1 MNHEY, CDR2 SVGAGI. Trimming at V came to 5 bases and at J to 2 bases, leaving 5 bases not matched to a gene. The CDR3 bases are TGTGCCAGCAGTCCTCCCGGGAGGGCCTACGAGCAGTACTTC. Its translation is CASSPPGRAYEQYF.

V usage is TRBV6-5 and J usage is TRBJ1-3; 7 bases match TRBD1. Germline-derived CDR1 and CDR2 are MNHEY and SVGAGI. The CDR3 extends over 12 amino acids. V dropped 6 bases and J dropped 7; count of bases not matched to a gene: 3. The CDR3 loop is CASRGTANTIYF. The DNA of the CDR3 is TGTGCCAGCAGGGGGACAGCCAACACCATATATTTT.

This clone has only one observation. The rearrangement joins TRBV6-2 or TRBV6-3 to TRBJ2-1, with D possibly being TRBD2 (5 bases). The CDR3 runs to 15 residues. Germline CDR1 MNHEY, CDR2 SVGEGT. V lost 2 bases and J 0 bases, leaving 8 bases between the germline ends. The CDR3 reads CASSYPGSSYNEQFF. The CDR3 bases are TGTGCCAGCAGTTACCCGGGAAGCTCCTACAATGAGCAGTTCTTC.

This clone has a handful of counts. The identical CDR3 is also encoded by other nucleotide sequences in the sample. This rearrangement joins TRBV6-4 to TRBJ2-1; 11 bases are shared with TRBD2. CDR1 is MRHNA and CDR2 is SNTAGT in the germline V gene. V dropped 0 bases and J dropped 6; count of bases not matched to a gene: 1. This CDR3 spans 15 amino acids. DNA of the CDR3: TGTGCCAGCAGTGACTCTACTAGCGGGAGCAATGAGCAGTTCTTC. This codes for CASSDSTSGSNEQFF.

This chain connects TRBV29-1 to TRBJ1-3; 7 positions match TRBD1. Germline CDR1 reads SQVTM; CDR2 reads ANQGSEA. This CDR3 contains 15 residues. J lost 0 bases, V lost 5 bases, and 7 bases had no gene match. The CDR3 DNA sequence: TGCAGCGTTAGGACAGGACAACACTCTGGAAACACCATATATTTT. This sequence encodes CSVRTGQHSGNTIYF.

V and J are TRBV11-3 and TRBJ1-4; D is unresolved. The CDR3 totals 14 residues. Germline V gives CDR1 SGHNT, CDR2 YENEEA. The germline V and J ends were trimmed by 2 bases and 6 bases, with 10 bases remaining between them. In DNA form, the CDR3 reads TGTGCCAGCAGCTTAATAGGCGGGGATGAAAAACTGTTTTTT. Residues: CASSLIGGDEKLFF.

V usage is TRBV4-1 and J usage is TRBJ2-7, with D possibly matching TRBD2 (5 bases). From germline, CDR1 is MGHRA and CDR2 YSYEKL. The ends were cut back, 1 base at V and 3 bases at J, with 10 bases in the middle. CDR3 size: 14 residues. The CDR3 reads CASSQGASFYEQYF. DNA for the CDR3: TGCGCCAGCAGCCAAGGGGCTAGCTTCTACGAGCAGTACTTC.

V gene TRBV27 combines with J gene TRBJ2-7; possible D gene TRBD2, 5 bases. V lost 3 bases and J lost 1, with 19 bases in between. The germline CDR1 and CDR2 sequences are MNHEY and SMNVEV (reference sequence). The CDR3 loop spans 17 amino acids. The CDR3 is CASSFTSRVRGSYEQYF. CDR3 DNA sequence: TGTGCCAGCAGTTTCACCTCCCGGGTTCGGGGATCCTACGAGCAGTACTTC.

The V gene is TRBV29-1, the J gene TRBJ2-3, with a possible D match to TRBD2 (6 bases). The V gene's germline CDR1 is SQVTM and CDR2 ANQGSEA. The CDR3 runs to 12 residues. Trimming took off 4 bases at V and 6 bases at J, with 11 bases between the two ends. The CDR3 coding sequence is TGCAGCGTTGGCACCGGGAGCGATACGCAGTATTTT. Protein: CSVGTGSDTQYF.

The rearrangement uses TRBV24-1 and TRBJ2-5; D is uncertain. V lost 0 bases and J lost 4, with 2 bases in between. The CDR3 is 12 residues long. Germline V CDR1 and CDR2: KGHDR, SFDVKD. CDR3 coding DNA: TGTGCCACCAGTGATTTGTCAGAGACCCAGTACTTC. Protein: CATSDLSETQYF.

The CDR3 region has the DNA TGTGCCAGCAGCTTGGGTGGGGGGGACTCATACAATGAGCAGTTCTTC. Translated, it gives CASSLGGGDSYNEQFF. J is TRBJ2-1 and V is TRBV5-4; 7 bases agree with TRBD2. This CDR3 has 16 amino acids. V shed 0 bases, J shed 4 bases, and the junction held 7 bases outside the gene matches. Germline V gene lookup returns CDR1 SGHNT and CDR2 YYREEE (reference sequence).

This clone appeared a few times. The chain is built from TRBV29-1 and TRBJ1-4; 8 nucleotides line up with TRBD1. CDR3 length: 13 amino acids. The V gene end was trimmed by 7 bases and the J gene end by 7 bases; junction bases not matched to a gene: 8. Germline values: CDR1 SQVTM, CDR2 ANQGSEA. CDR3 sequence reads: CSAVRGRGEKLFF. The CDR3 DNA reads TGCAGCGCTGTCAGGGGGCGCGGTGAAAAACTGTTTTTT.

The CDR3 region has the DNA TGTGCCAGCAGCGACACAGCAACCGGGGAGCTGTTTTTT. Protein sequence: CASSDTATGELFF. This chain connects TRBV7-9 to TRBJ2-2; D call uncertain. Germline V gives CDR1 SEHNR, CDR2 FQNEAQ (reference sequence). The CDR3 runs to 13 residues. V was pared by 5 bases and J by 5 bases, with 9 bases between.

V and J are TRBV6-1 and TRBJ1-1; no clear D gene. This CDR3 comprises 14 residues. Germline V gives CDR1 MNHNS, CDR2 SASEGT. V lost 3 bases to trimming and J lost 1 base, with 9 bases between them. The CDR3 nucleotides are TGTGCCAGCAGTGAGTACTTCCCGAACACTGAAGCTTTCTTT. Translating gives CASSEYFPNTEAFF.